This T cell receptor beta chain was captured by sequencing in a study of T cells in localized non-small cell lung cancer. The study's findings and limits: T cell clonality was highest in uninvolved adjacent lung, above tumor. Because only a single region of the tumor was sequenced, heterogeneity remains possible. Appearing in adjacent lung were a median about 60 of the top 100 tumor clones. Those with higher blood T cell density had longer overall survival.

The assay was immunoSEQ multiplex PCR, and TCRdb's table has in-frame clones only and misses some. The sample has about 52,000 clones, around 86% seen once; the top ten hold about 16%. For this clone: The antigen is not known.

The CDR3 is 14 residues long. The germline gives CDR1 KGHSH, CDR2 LQKENI. V trimming: 3 bases; J trimming: 6 bases; junction bases outside the gene matches: 1. This sequence originates from a female donor with stage II lung adenocarcinoma. The input for sequencing was PBMCs, taken before any cancer treatment. The V gene is TRBV18, the J gene TRBJ1-4; 10 nucleotides agree with TRBD1. The CDR3 protein is CASSPGTGDEKLFF. For the CDR3, the DNA is TGTGCCAGCTCACCCGGGACAGGGGATGAAAAACTGTTTTTT.